The 31 T cell receptor beta chains reported below all come from one sample, sequenced in a study of T cell responses to AZD1222 COVID-19 vaccine. The table came from immunoSEQ multiplex PCR; TCRdb's copy has only in-frame clones and leaves some out. In the table there are 120,000 or so clones, around 88% of which are singletons. The source material was peripheral blood, sampled on day 0 of MenACWY control vaccination. The receptors stem from an adult in good health.

The V gene is TRBV6-5, the J gene TRBJ1-6; 7 bases align to TRBD1. V lost 2 bases and J lost 7; bases outside the gene matches: 8. The CDR3 length is 16 residues. Germline assignment: CDR1 MNHEY and CDR2 SVGAGI. CDR3 bases: TGTGCCAGCAGTTACACCCTGAGACAGGGAAATTCACCCCTCCACTTT. This codes for CASSYTLRQGNSPLHF.

The gene calls are TRBV5-1 and TRBJ2-7; TRBD2 might be the D (7 bases). The CDR3 is made up of 15 amino acids. Per the germline V gene, CDR1 is SGHRS and CDR2 is YFSETQ. V lost 0 bases and J lost 4, with 14 bases in between. The CDR3 protein is CASSLGGGANYEQYF. In nucleotides, the CDR3 is TGCGCCAGCAGCTTGGGGGGGGGCGCAAATTACGAGCAGTACTTC.

The chain employs TRBV19 and TRBJ2-5, with TRBD1 identical over 8 bases. The CDR3 loop spans 15 amino acids. The junction had 9 bases not matched to a gene; V was cut back by 4 bases and J by 5 bases. The germline V gene has CDR1 LNHDA and CDR2 SQIVND (reference sequence). CDR3 in DNA: TGTGCCAGTAGTACACAGGGGGTACAGTATGAGACCCAGTACTTC. Translation: CASSTQGVQYETQYF.

V is TRBV3-1 (or the pseudogene TRBV3-2) and J is TRBJ2-5; D is unclear. Trimming took 0 bases from V and 7 from J, leaving 0 bases between them. CDR1 is LGHDT, CDR2 YNNKEL, per germline (reference sequence). CDR3 length equals 10 residues. CDR3 sequence (DNA): TGTGCCAGCAGCCAAGAGACCCAGTACTTC. Its translation: CASSQETQYF.

The chain joins TRBV2 to TRBJ1-1; no firm D call. CDR3 length: 13 amino acids. V lost 4 bases and J 3 bases, leaving 9 bases between the germline ends. Per germline, CDR1 SNHLY and CDR2 FYNNEI. The CDR3 nucleotides are TGTGCCAGCAGTGCGGAACCTTACACTGAAGCTTTCTTT. This translates into CASSAEPYTEAFF. The full variable domain, its missing parts supplied by reference TRBV2 and TRBJ1-1, is EPEVTQTPSHQVTQMGQEVILRCVPISNHLYFYWYRQILGQKVEFLVSFYNNEISEKSEIFDDQFSVERPDGSNFTLKIRSTKLEDSAMYFCASSAEPYTEAFFGQGTRLTVV.

The rearrangement joins TRBV25-1 to TRBJ1-2; a weak D match, TRBD1 (5 bases). V was clipped by 2 bases and J by 5 bases, with 12 bases between them. The CDR3 extends over 14 amino acids. In germline, CDR1 is MGHDK, CDR2 SYGVNS. The CDR3 loop reads CASSEGSRGYGYTF. The CDR3 nucleotides read TGTGCCAGCAGTGAAGGATCAAGGGGATATGGCTACACCTTC.

This clone was detected only once. The chain recombines TRBV11-3 with TRBJ2-7; 9 bases fit TRBD2. There are 17 residues in the CDR3. V lost 3 bases to trimming and J lost 4 bases; unmatched junction nucleotides: 13. Germline loops: CDR1 SGHNT, CDR2 YENEEA. The CDR3, as DNA: TGTGCCAGCAGCTTGCGGACTAGCGACTTACCTATATACGAGCAGTACTTC. Translating gives CASSLRTSDLPIYEQYF.

V gene TRBV5-8 combines with J gene TRBJ1-1; TRBD1 aligns across 8 bases. The J segment lost 4 bases and the V segment lost 4 bases, leaving 3 bases of the junction unmatched. The CDR3 totals 13 residues. The germline gives CDR1 SGHTS, CDR2 YDEGEE. The CDR3 nucleotides read TGTGCCAGCAGCCCCAGGGGGCGCACTGAAGCTTTCTTT. Translated, it gives CASSPRGRTEAFF.

Details on this clone: This same CDR3 is encoded by further DNA sequences in the sample. The chain combines TRBV7-9 with TRBJ2-1; D not resolved. V dropped 4 bases and J dropped 3 bases, with 7 bases sitting between them. There are 13 residues in the CDR3. In germline, CDR1 is SEHNR, CDR2 FQNEAQ (reference sequence). CDR3: CASSSFRYNEQFF. The CDR3 bases are TGTGCCAGCAGCTCATTTCGCTACAATGAGCAGTTCTTC.

By share, this clone counts as medium-sized (0.01 to 0.1%). The rearrangement links TRBV27 to TRBJ2-2; unclear D gene. The length of the CDR3 is 16 residues. Germline values: CDR1 MNHEY, CDR2 SMNVEV (reference sequence). The V end was cut by 0 bases, the J end by 5 bases, with 13 bases between. The CDR3 region is CASSLSRPLGTGELFF. The CDR3 bases are TGTGCCAGCAGTTTATCCAGGCCCTTAGGGACCGGGGAGCTGTTTTTT.

The chain links TRBV21-1 to TRBJ1-4. TRBV21-1 is a pseudogene segment. The CDR3 has 15 amino acids. The CDR3 bases are TGTGCCAGCAGCAAAAGGGGACCGGGTAATGAAAAACTGTTTTTT. This encodes CASSKRGPGNEKLFF.

The chain couples TRBV5-6 to TRBJ2-3; D is unresolved. Germline CDR1 is SGHDT and CDR2 is YYEEEE. The ends were cut back, 1 base at V and 0 bases at J, with 9 bases in the middle. The CDR3 has 15 residues. In nucleotides, the CDR3 is TGTGCCAGCAGCTTGACTCAGGTTAGCACAGATACGCAGTATTTT. It encodes CASSLTQVSTDTQYF.

V and J are TRBV5-1 and TRBJ1-4; D call uncertain. The CDR3 totals 14 residues. V lost 2 bases to trimming and J lost 8 bases, with 13 bases between them. The germline gives CDR1 SGHRS, CDR2 YFSETQ. The CDR3 coding sequence is TGCGCCAGCAGCTTCACTCGAAGTGGGGAAAAACTGTTTTTT. As protein: CASSFTRSGEKLFF.

The table lists this clone with a few counts. The rearrangement joins TRBV9 to TRBJ1-1; no definite D call. The V end lost 0 bases, the J end lost 3 bases, and 6 bases lay between the germline ends. This CDR3 is 13 amino acids long. The germline V gene has CDR1 SGDLS and CDR2 YYNGEE. CDR3 residues: CASSVGEYTEAFF. The CDR3 bases are TGTGCCAGCAGCGTAGGGGAATACACTGAAGCTTTCTTT.

This chain connects TRBV18 to TRBJ1-2; no firm D call. CDR1 and CDR2 from the germline V gene are KGHSH and LQKENI. The CDR3 covers 13 residues. V was cut by 1 base and J by 7 bases, with 10 bases left in between. Written as DNA, the CDR3 is TGTGCCAGCTCACCACTGACGGGGAGTGGCTACACCTTC. This encodes CASSPLTGSGYTF.

This chain uses TRBV18 with TRBJ1-2, with D perhaps TRBD1 (6 bases). The CDR3 is 13 residues long. Germline CDR1 is KGHSH and CDR2 is LQKENI. The V gene lost 3 bases and the J gene lost 5 bases, with 10 bases spanning the gap. The CDR3 loop reads CASSPTGSYGYTF. CDR3 nucleotides: TGTGCCAGCTCACCTACAGGGTCATATGGCTACACCTTC. The full variable domain, with the rest looked up from reference TRBV18 and TRBJ1-2, is NAGVMQNPRHLVRRRGQEARLRCSPMKGHSHVYWYRQLPEEGLKFMVYLQKENIIDESGMPKERFSAEFPKEGPSILRIQQVVRGDSAAYFCASSPTGSYGYTFGSGTRLTVV.

The J gene is TRBJ2-2, the V gene TRBV24-1, with D possibly called TRBD1 or TRBD2 (5 bases each). The germline V gene has CDR1 KGHDR and CDR2 SFDVKD. V dropped 2 bases and J dropped 0 bases, with 12 bases sitting between them. This CDR3 contains 17 residues. CDR3 sequence reads: CATSDSGRVANTGELFF. CDR3 nucleotide sequence: TGTGCCACCAGTGATTCGGGACGGGTCGCGAACACCGGGGAGCTGTTTTTT.

This clone has only one observation. V and J are TRBV29-1 and TRBJ1-2; D unresolved. The CDR3 extends over 13 amino acids. Germline V gives CDR1 SQVTM, CDR2 ANQGSEA. Trimming took 0 bases from V and 4 from J, leaving 9 bases between them. The CDR3 coding sequence is TGCAGCGTTGAAGATTACCTGAGCTATGGCTACACCTTC. Translated, it gives CSVEDYLSYGYTF.

The chain couples TRBV3-1 (or the pseudogene TRBV3-2) to TRBJ1-2, with TRBD1 as a possible D gene (5 bases). Trimming removed 0 bases at V and 0 bases at J, with 20 bases between. The CDR3 length is 19 residues. Germline assignment: CDR1 LGHDT and CDR2 YNNKEL (reference sequence). CDR3 loop: CASSQDKGQGNGANYGYTF. In nucleotides, the CDR3 is TGTGCCAGCAGCCAAGATAAGGGGCAGGGAAACGGAGCTAACTATGGCTACACCTTC.

This chain joins TRBV6-6 and TRBJ2-1, with D perhaps matching TRBD1 (6 bases). The V gene lost 4 bases and the J gene lost 0 bases, with 7 bases spanning the gap. CDR1 and CDR2 from the germline V gene are MNHNY and SVGAGI (reference sequence). The CDR3 contains 14 residues. Here the CDR3 DNA reads TGTGCCAGCAGTTTGGACAGCTCCTACAATGAGCAGTTCTTC. Encoded protein: CASSLDSSYNEQFF.

The V gene is TRBV2, the J gene TRBJ2-1; the D gene is possibly TRBD1 (5 bases). The length of the CDR3 is 14 residues. The V end was cut by 2 bases, the J end by 5 bases, with 10 bases between. Germline V CDR1 and CDR2: SNHLY, FYNNEI. CDR3: CASSEQGTNNEQFF. Written as DNA, the CDR3 is TGTGCCAGCAGTGAACAGGGCACCAACAATGAGCAGTTCTTC. The full variable domain, in which reference TRBV2 and TRBJ2-1 provide the parts outside the CDR3, is EPEVTQTPSHQVTQMGQEVILRCVPISNHLYFYWYRQILGQKVEFLVSFYNNEISEKSEIFDDQFSVERPDGSNFTLKIRSTKLEDSAMYFCASSEQGTNNEQFFGPGTRLTVL.

This chain uses TRBV5-1 with TRBJ1-1; 9 bases are shared with TRBD1. J was trimmed by 5 bases and V by 5 bases; bases with no gene match: 7. The length of the CDR3 is 14 residues. The V gene's germline CDR1 is SGHRS and CDR2 YFSETQ. This CDR3 is CASSQDRGRTEAFF. CDR3 coding DNA: TGCGCCAGCAGTCAGGACAGGGGAAGGACTGAAGCTTTCTTT.

The chain couples TRBV13 to TRBJ1-4; 7 nucleotides agree with TRBD1. Germline V gives CDR1 PRHDT, CDR2 FYEKMQ (reference sequence). J was trimmed by 6 bases and V by 1 base; bases with no gene match: 5. The length of the CDR3 is 15 residues. Here the CDR3 DNA reads TGTGCCAGCAGCTTAGCTCGGCAGGGGGATGAAAAACTGTTTTTT. Encoded protein: CASSLARQGDEKLFF.

This rearrangement joins TRBV5-1 to TRBJ2-3; 10 nucleotides match TRBD1. This CDR3 region has 15 residues. V was clipped by 4 bases and J by 3 bases; unmatched bases: 5. Looked up from germline, CDR1 is SGHRS and CDR2 is YFSETQ. The CDR3 reads CASSIGQGVTDTQYF. The CDR3 coding sequence is TGCGCCAGCAGCATAGGACAGGGGGTAACAGATACGCAGTATTTT.

With respect to this clone: An end of the junction does not agree with germline; a read error may underlie this. This chain links TRBV5-1 with TRBJ1-4; 8 positions match TRBD1. There are 15 residues in the CDR3. Per the germline V gene, CDR1 is SGHRS and CDR2 is YFSETQ. The CDR3 loop reads CASSLPGQDNEKLFF. For the CDR3, the DNA is TGCGCCAGCAGCTTGCCGGGACAGGACAATGAAAAACTATTTTTT.

The chain is built from TRBV30 and TRBJ1-2; the match to TRBD1 covers 11 bases. The CDR3 has 14 residues. J gave up 3 bases and V 3 bases, and 3 bases lay outside the gene matches. Germline values: CDR1 GTSNPN, CDR2 SVGIG (reference sequence). This CDR3 reads CAWRGQGVHYGYTF. In DNA, the CDR3 is TGTGCCTGGAGGGGACAGGGGGTACACTATGGCTACACCTTC.

J is TRBJ2-3 and V is TRBV27; D is perhaps TRBD1 or TRBD2 (5 bases each). Germline lookup yields CDR1 MNHEY and CDR2 SMNVEV (reference sequence). CDR3 length equals 14 residues. Trimming removed 2 bases from V and 4 bases from J, with 10 bases in between. The CDR3 reads CASSLRDPADTQYF. DNA of the CDR3: TGTGCCAGCAGTTTAAGGGACCCTGCAGATACGCAGTATTTT.

A single count supports this clone. The chain joins TRBV29-1 to TRBJ2-1; 9 nucleotides line up with TRBD2. The CDR3 loop spans 14 amino acids. From germline, CDR1 is SQVTM and CDR2 ANQGSEA. V shed 4 bases and J 1 base; nucleotides not matched to a gene: 2. CDR3 bases: TGCAGCGTTGGCGGGAGGGGTTCCTACAATGAGCAGTTCTTC. Translating gives CSVGGRGSYNEQFF.

DNA of the CDR3: TGTGCCTGGAGTATTACAGGTTTCGACGAGCAGTACTTC. Encoded protein: CAWSITGFDEQYF. The chain links TRBV30 to TRBJ2-7; a weak D match, TRBD1 (5 bases). CDR1 and CDR2 from the germline V gene are GTSNPN and SVGIG (reference sequence). The length of the CDR3 is 13 residues. V was pared by 2 bases and J by 5 bases, with 13 bases between.

V gene TRBV5-6 combines with J gene TRBJ1-4, with D perhaps TRBD1 (5 bases). Trimming shortened V by 2 bases and J by 7 bases, and 21 bases separated the two germline ends. The CDR3 is 17 residues long. Germline V lookup: CDR1 SGHDT, CDR2 YYEEEE. CDR3 sequence: CASSFRPAEPGGEKLFF. The CDR3, as DNA: TGTGCCAGCAGCTTCCGACCGGCAGAACCTGGGGGTGAAAAACTGTTTTTT.

This clone showed up just a few times. This rearrangement joins TRBV11-3 to TRBJ2-5; 8 positions match TRBD2. The V gene end was trimmed by 5 bases and the J gene end by 7 bases; junction bases not matched to a gene: 18. The CDR3 totals 17 residues. CDR1 and CDR2 from the germline V gene are SGHNT and YENEEA. The CDR3 loop reads CASSQGPSGSPRGTQYF. The CDR3 DNA is TGTGCCAGCAGCCAAGGGCCTAGCGGGTCTCCCCGGGGGACCCAGTACTTC.